The 12 T cell receptor beta chains in this list originate from one sample, sequenced in a study of Graves' ophthalmopathy and Graves' hyperthyroidism (dated by TCRdb to 2017 to 2018). The sequencer listed for this sample is Illumina HiSeq 2000. For repertoire sequencing, the TCR beta CDR3 regions were amplified from RNA transcripts. The first round was an RT-PCR using HTBI primers with the Qiagen OneStep RT-PCR kit, and this first round was followed by a second-round multiplex PCR, then size selection and purification. TCRdb trimmed the raw reads at Q25, called clones with MiXCR and kept productive beta chains. For every CDR3 protein sequence, its rows merge into one entry that carries the most common genes and DNA. The sample table lists 500,000 to 700,000 distinct CDR3 sequences, 22% of them with a count of one. Approximately 7% of the sample comes from the top ten. Sequencing was done on a sample of peripheral blood. The receptors were sampled from a woman aged 18-29 years with stable Graves' hyperthyroidism. Some clones in this sample may be carry-over from other donors' samples. Donor details come from another sample of the same person, matched by shared clones.

The chain joins TRBV4-1 to TRBJ2-5; 8 bases are a match to TRBD2. J lost 4 bases, V lost 0 bases, and 4 bases had no gene match. From germline, CDR1 is MGHRA and CDR2 YSYEKL. There are 15 residues in the CDR3. This CDR3 is CASSQERLAGETQYF. CDR3 bases: TGCGCCAGCAGCCAAGAGAGGCTAGCGGGAGAGACCCAGTACTTC.

The genes are TRBV12-3 or TRBV12-4 and TRBJ2-7; 7 positions match TRBD2. CDR3 length: 12 residues. V shed 4 bases and J 7 bases; nucleotides not matched to a gene: 4. Here the CDR3 reads CASSYPGGEQYF. CDR3 nucleotides: TGTGCCAGCAGTTACCCCGGGGGGGAGCAGTACTTC.

There are many counts of this clonotype. The chain joins TRBV12-3 or TRBV12-4 to TRBJ2-7, with 12 bases matching TRBD2. V was clipped by 3 bases and J by 4 bases; unmatched bases: 7. The CDR3 contains 16 residues. This chain's CDR3 is CASSFGSSGGVYEQYF. As DNA, the CDR3 is TGTGCCAGCAGTTTTGGGTCTAGCGGGGGGGTGTACGAGCAGTACTTC.

The J gene is TRBJ1-2, the V gene TRBV28; 7 bases align to TRBD1. CDR3 size: 11 residues. The germline V gene encodes CDR1 MDHEN and CDR2 SYDVKM. V lost 7 bases and J lost 8; bases outside the gene matches: 4. As DNA, the CDR3 is TGTGCCAGCACGGTGACAGGGGGCTACACCTTC. Its protein product is CASTVTGGYTF.

This clonotype was seen at least ten times. The gene calls are TRBV2 and TRBJ1-2; D not certain. The CDR3 sequence is 11 residues long. V dropped 6 bases and J dropped 3 bases, with 5 bases sitting between them. Germline V CDR1 and CDR2: SNHLY, FYNNEI. CDR3 in DNA: TGTGCCAGCAGACTGTACTATGGCTACACCTTC. Translating it yields CASRLYYGYTF.

This clonotype was seen ten or more times. The rearrangement joins TRBV10-2 to TRBJ2-7; D is uncertain. Trimming pared 10 bases from V and 5 bases from J, leaving 18 bases between. The CDR3 sequence is 13 residues long. Germline CDR1 reads WSHSY; CDR2 reads SAAADI. The CDR3 DNA reads TGCGCCACCCCAAATCCGCTTACCAACGAGCAGTACTTC. As protein: CATPNPLTNEQYF.

V usage is TRBV3-1 and J usage is TRBJ1-2; no clear D gene. This CDR3 spans 14 amino acids. CDR1 LGHDT and CDR2 YNNKEL come from the germline V gene (reference sequence). V shed 5 bases and J shed 4 bases, with 14 bases lying between them. In nucleotides, the CDR3 is TGTGCCAGCAGCTCAACCCCACCAACCTATGGCTACACCTTC. It translates to CASSSTPPTYGYTF. The variable domain in full, completed from reference TRBV3-1 and TRBJ1-2, reads DTAVSQTPKYLVTQMGNDKSIKCEQNLGHDTMYWYKQDSKKFLKIMFSYNNKELIINETVPNRFSPKSPDKAHLNLHINSLELGDSAVYFCASSSTPPTYGYTFGSGTRLTVV.

This clonotype occurred many times. This sequence joins TRBV4-1 and TRBJ2-5; tentatively, D is TRBD2 (5 bases). The germline V gene has CDR1 MGHRA and CDR2 YSYEKL. The ends were cut back, 4 bases at V and 1 base at J, with 10 bases in the middle. The CDR3 is 14 residues long. CDR3 loop: CASSRVEGQETQYF. The CDR3 nucleotides are TGCGCCAGCAGCCGAGTCGAGGGCCAAGAGACCCAGTACTTC.

In this sample, this clonotype turned up a few times. The chain uses TRBV28 and TRBJ1-1; 11 nucleotides line up with TRBD1. The junction had 6 bases not matched to a gene; V was cut back by 5 bases and J by 1 base. This CDR3 has 16 residues. Germline CDR1 and CDR2: MDHEN and SYDVKM. The CDR3 DNA reads TGTGCCAGCAGTATCTCCGGACAGGGGGCGAACACTGAAGCTTTCTTT. Protein sequence: CASSISGQGANTEAFF.

This clonotype was detected ten times or more. The chain couples TRBV4-1 to TRBJ1-1, with TRBD1 as a possible D gene (5 bases). Trimming pared 1 base from V and 5 bases from J, leaving 8 bases between. From germline, CDR1 is MGHRA and CDR2 YSYEKL. The CDR3 runs 13 residues. The CDR3 DNA reads as TGCGCCAGCAGCCAAGTCAGGGCTACTGAAGCTTTCTTT. Its translation is CASSQVRATEAFF.

This chain uses TRBV12-3 or TRBV12-4 with TRBJ1-1; TRBD1 aligns across 9 bases. V lost 6 bases, J lost 1 base, and 6 bases stayed unmatched. The CDR3 consists of 15 residues. DNA for the CDR3: TGTGCCAGCAGACCTACAGGGGGCTGGAACACTGAAGCTTTCTTT. It codes for CASRPTGGWNTEAFF.

This clonotype was picked up a small number of times. The gene calls are TRBV6-1 and TRBJ2-7; D unresolved. Germline loops: CDR1 MNHNS, CDR2 SASEGT. The CDR3 has 13 residues. Trimming removed 3 bases at V and 3 bases at J, with 9 bases between. This CDR3 reads CASSDYIDYEQYF. The CDR3 bases are TGTGCCAGCAGTGATTACATAGACTACGAGCAGTACTTC.